Below are 10 T cell receptor beta chains sequenced from a single sample in a study of beta chain features in type 1 diabetes. Their antigen targets remain unknown. Expressed TCRB transcripts were sequenced because the entire RNA isolate underwent reverse transcription. The method was immunoSEQ multiplex PCR; TCRdb's version includes in-frame clones alone and lacks a portion of them. The sample contains under 300,000 clones, roughly 20% of which appear only once. Study results and limitations: Significant though moderate, a shortening of TCRB CDR3s appeared in all four CD4+ subsets of Type 1 diabetes patients.

Source material: naive CD4+ T cells from blood. The receptor source for this set is a middle-aged woman with type 1 diabetes.

This clone was counted between two and nine times. The chain has TRBV9 and TRBJ1-1, with D unresolved. In germline, CDR1 is SGDLS, CDR2 YYNGEE. The CDR3 loop spans 15 amino acids. With 4 bases removed from V and 1 base from J, the gap between germline ends came to 14 bases. As DNA, the CDR3 is TGTGCCAGCAGCCCACTCAATTACCGGAACACTGAAGCTTTCTTT. As protein: CASSPLNYRNTEAFF. Variable domain in full (rest from reference TRBV9 and TRBJ1-1): DSGVTQTPKHLITATGQRVTLRCSPRSGDLSVYWYQQSLDQGLQFLIQYYNGEERAKGNILERFSAQQFPDLHSELNLSSLELGDSALYFCASSPLNYRNTEAFFGQGTRLTVV.

The genes are TRBV4-2 and TRBJ2-5; a weak D match, TRBD1 (6 bases). Trimming removed 0 bases at V and 0 bases at J, with 14 bases between. The CDR3 has 17 amino acids. The germline V gene has CDR1 LGHNA and CDR2 YNFKEQ. CDR3 DNA: TGTGCCAGCAGCCAAGATCGGTGGCAGGGGAACCAAGAGACCCAGTACTTC. Translated: CASSQDRWQGNQETQYF.

This clone occurred a few times. V usage is TRBV25-1 and J usage is TRBJ1-1; no firm D call. Trimming removed 4 bases at V and 0 bases at J, with 3 bases between. This CDR3 has 12 residues. The V gene's germline CDR1 is MGHDK and CDR2 SYGVNS. CDR3 region: CASSGLNTEAFF. CDR3 nucleotides: TGTGCCAGCAGTGGGCTGAACACTGAAGCTTTCTTT.

The rearrangement joins TRBV11-1 to TRBJ2-1; 9 nucleotides match TRBD2. The CDR3 is 15 amino acids. The germline V gene has CDR1 SGHAT and CDR2 FQDESV (reference sequence). With 4 bases clipped from V and 3 bases from J, the junction kept 4 bases outside the gene matches. The chain's CDR3 is CASSSETSGYNEQFF. In DNA form, the CDR3 reads TGTGCCAGCAGCTCGGAGACTAGCGGCTACAATGAGCAGTTCTTC.

Remarks on this clone: Other DNA sequences of this sample code for an identical CDR3. The chain recombines TRBV29-1 with TRBJ2-3; weak D call: TRBD2 (6 bases). Per germline, CDR1 SQVTM and CDR2 ANQGSEA. The CDR3 covers 12 residues. V was cut by 7 bases and J by 2 bases, with 10 bases left in between. The DNA for the CDR3 is TGCAGCGGTGGGGGGAACACAGATACGCAGTATTTT. Residues: CSGGGNTDTQYF.

The genes are TRBV7-6 and TRBJ2-7, with 9 bases fitting TRBD2. This CDR3 has 14 residues. The V gene's germline CDR1 is SGHVS and CDR2 FNYEAQ. J gave up 2 bases and V 5 bases, and 4 bases lay outside the gene matches. The CDR3 is CASSPSGRTYEQYF. The CDR3 DNA reads as TGTGCCAGCAGCCCCAGCGGGAGGACCTACGAGCAGTACTTC.

This clone was observed a handful of times. The rearrangement uses TRBV6-5 and TRBJ1-3; D possibly corresponds to TRBD1 (6 bases). The CDR3 runs to 15 residues. Germline values: CDR1 MNHEY, CDR2 SVGAGI. Trimming shortened V by 2 bases and J by 0 bases, and 8 bases separated the two germline ends. CDR3 bases: TGTGCCAGCAGTTACCAGGGGCTCTCTGGAAACACCATATATTTT. Its translation: CASSYQGLSGNTIYF.

This clone was found a few times. The chain joins TRBV25-1 to TRBJ2-3; TRBD2 aligns across 7 bases. V gave up 7 bases and J gave up 2 bases; unmatched junction bases: 9. The germline CDR1 and CDR2 sequences are MGHDK and SYGVNS. This CDR3 comprises 15 residues. The CDR3 sequence is CASIEGSGPTDTQYF. For the CDR3, the DNA is TGTGCCAGCATAGAAGGTAGCGGGCCCACAGATACGCAGTATTTT.

This clone was seen a few times. V usage is TRBV29-1 and J usage is TRBJ2-7; D possibly corresponds to TRBD2 (5 bases). The CDR3 contains 11 residues. Germline lookup yields CDR1 SQVTM and CDR2 ANQGSEA. V was trimmed by 7 bases and J by 5 bases, leaving 12 bases between them. The CDR3 region has the DNA TGCAGCGCTGTCCTGGAGGACGAGCAGTACTTC. Protein product: CSAVLEDEQYF.

V gene TRBV9 combines with J gene TRBJ2-2; the match to TRBD1 covers 8 bases. This CDR3 is built from 16 residues. The germline gives CDR1 SGDLS, CDR2 YYNGEE. Trimming cost V 0 bases and J 3 bases; bases outside gene matches: 4. The DNA of the CDR3 is TGTGCCAGCAGCGTAGTGCGGACAGGGTACACCGGGGAGCTGTTTTTT. Translating it yields CASSVVRTGYTGELFF.